This T cell receptor beta chain is from a study of CXCR3-negative and CXCR3-positive naive CD8 T cells. Study-level findings and limits: Whereas memory cells differed, naive CXCR3-negative and CXCR3-positive cells shared similar TRBV-TRBJ usage. Naive subsets were similarly diverse, while memory CD8+ repertoires were much less diverse. CXCR3-positive naive cells had TRB CDR3s that were more hydrophobic than CXCR3-negative naive cells had.

Germline CDR1 and CDR2: LGHDT and YNNKEL (reference sequence). CDR3 length: 14 amino acids. With respect to this clonotype: Its specificity is unknown.

The TRB libraries of cDNA were built by UMI-labeled 5' RACE. From the 5' RACE reads, TCRdb lists one entry per CDR3 protein and no DNA. The sample features 100,000 to 150,000 distinct CDR3 sequences, with 0.41% in its top ten. The sequence derives from a human donor in good health. Some clones in this sample may be carry-over from other donors' samples. The chain combines TRBV3-1 with TRBJ2-1; the TCRdb D gene call, TRBD2, has no DNA to confirm it. Sequenced sample: naive CXCR3+ CD8+ T cells from blood. The subset denotes: CD45RO-CCR7+CD27+CD95- naive CD8+ T cells expressing CXCR3 (TNR3+). The CDR3 protein is CASSQDLSPHEQFF.